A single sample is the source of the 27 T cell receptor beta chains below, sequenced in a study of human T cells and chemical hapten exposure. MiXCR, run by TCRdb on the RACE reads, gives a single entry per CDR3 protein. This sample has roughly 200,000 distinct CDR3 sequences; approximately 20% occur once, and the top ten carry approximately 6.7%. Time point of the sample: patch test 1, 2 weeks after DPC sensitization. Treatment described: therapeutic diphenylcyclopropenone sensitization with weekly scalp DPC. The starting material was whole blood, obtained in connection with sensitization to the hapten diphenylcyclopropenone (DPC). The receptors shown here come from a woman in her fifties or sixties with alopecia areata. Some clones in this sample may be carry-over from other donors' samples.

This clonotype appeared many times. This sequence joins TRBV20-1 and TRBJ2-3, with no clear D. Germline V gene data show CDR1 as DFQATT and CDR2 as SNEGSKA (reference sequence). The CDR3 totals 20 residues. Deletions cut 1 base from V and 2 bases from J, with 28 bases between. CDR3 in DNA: TGCAGTGCTAGAGTATTCTCAATCGTAGAGGCCCCAAGATTCACAGATACGCAGTATTTT. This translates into CSARVFSIVEAPRFTDTQYF.

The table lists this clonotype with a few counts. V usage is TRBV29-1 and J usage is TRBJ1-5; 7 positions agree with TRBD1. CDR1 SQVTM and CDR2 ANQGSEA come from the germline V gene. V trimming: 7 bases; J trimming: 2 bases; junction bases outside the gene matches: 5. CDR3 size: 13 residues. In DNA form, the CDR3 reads TGCAGCGCGGATACAGGGGGCAATCAGCCCCAGCATTTT. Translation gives CSADTGGNQPQHF.

The chain's CDR3 is CASSSQGFVGEQYF. In nucleotides, the CDR3 is TGCGCCAGCAGCTCACAGGGGTTCGTAGGCGAGCAGTACTTC. The chain carries TRBV5-1 and TRBJ2-7, with 7 bases that match TRBD1. With 3 bases clipped from V and 6 bases from J, the junction kept 9 bases outside the gene matches. There are 14 residues in the CDR3. Germline V lookup: CDR1 SGHRS, CDR2 YFSETQ.

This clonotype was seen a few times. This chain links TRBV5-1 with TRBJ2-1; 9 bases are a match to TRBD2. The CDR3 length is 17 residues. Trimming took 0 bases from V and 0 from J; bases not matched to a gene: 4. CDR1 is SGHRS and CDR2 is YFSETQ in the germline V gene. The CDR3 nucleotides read TGCGCCAGCAGCTTGGCCCTAGCGGGGACCTCCTACAATGAGCAGTTCTTC. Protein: CASSLALAGTSYNEQFF.

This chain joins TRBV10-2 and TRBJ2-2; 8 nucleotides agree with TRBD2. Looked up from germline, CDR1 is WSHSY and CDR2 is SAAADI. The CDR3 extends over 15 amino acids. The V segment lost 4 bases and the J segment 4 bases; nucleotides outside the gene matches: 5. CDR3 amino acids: CASSAREGPTGELFF. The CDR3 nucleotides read TGCGCCAGCAGTGCCCGGGAGGGCCCCACCGGGGAGCTGTTTTTT.

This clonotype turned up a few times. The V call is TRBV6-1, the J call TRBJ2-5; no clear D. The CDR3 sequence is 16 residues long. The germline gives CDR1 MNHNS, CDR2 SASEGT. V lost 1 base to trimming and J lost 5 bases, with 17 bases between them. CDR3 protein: CASSEGSHQPFETQYF. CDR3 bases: TGTGCCAGCAGTGAAGGCAGCCACCAGCCTTTTGAGACCCAGTACTTC.

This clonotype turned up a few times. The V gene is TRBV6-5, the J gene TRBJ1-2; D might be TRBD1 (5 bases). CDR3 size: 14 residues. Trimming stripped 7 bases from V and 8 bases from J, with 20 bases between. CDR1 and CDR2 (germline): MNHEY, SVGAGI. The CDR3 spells CASTPGFSPGGYTF. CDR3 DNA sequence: TGTGCCAGCACTCCAGGGTTTTCTCCGGGGGGCTACACCTTC.

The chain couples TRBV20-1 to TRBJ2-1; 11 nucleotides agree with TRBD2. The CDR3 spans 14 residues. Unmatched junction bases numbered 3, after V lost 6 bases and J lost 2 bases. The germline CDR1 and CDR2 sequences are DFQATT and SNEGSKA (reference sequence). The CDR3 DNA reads TGCAGTGCCACTAGCGGGAGAACCTACAATGAGCAGTTCTTC. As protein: CSATSGRTYNEQFF.

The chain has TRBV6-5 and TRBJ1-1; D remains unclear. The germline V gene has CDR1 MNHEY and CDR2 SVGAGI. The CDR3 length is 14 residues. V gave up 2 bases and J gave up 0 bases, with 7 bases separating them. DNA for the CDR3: TGTGCCAGCAGTTACAGGCAAGTGAACACTGAAGCTTTCTTT. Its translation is CASSYRQVNTEAFF.

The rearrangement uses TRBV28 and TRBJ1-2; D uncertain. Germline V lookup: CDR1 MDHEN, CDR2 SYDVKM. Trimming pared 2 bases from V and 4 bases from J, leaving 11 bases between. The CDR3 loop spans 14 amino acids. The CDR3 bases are TGTGCCAGCAGTTTACTTCTGGGCGGCTATGGCTACACCTTC. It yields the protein CASSLLLGGYGYTF.

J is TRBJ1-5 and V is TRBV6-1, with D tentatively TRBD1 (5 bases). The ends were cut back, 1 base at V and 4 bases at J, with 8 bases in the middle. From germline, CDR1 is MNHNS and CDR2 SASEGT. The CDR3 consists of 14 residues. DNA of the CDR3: TGTGCCAGCAGTGAAGGGCGGGGGAATCAGCCCCAGCATTTT. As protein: CASSEGRGNQPQHF.

CDR3 in amino acids: CSARLAGGSYEQYF. In nucleotides, the CDR3 is TGCAGTGCGAGACTAGCGGGAGGCTCCTACGAGCAGTACTTC. This rearrangement joins TRBV20-1 to TRBJ2-7; 13 bases map to TRBD2. The CDR3 has 14 amino acids. V was clipped by 6 bases and J by 0 bases; unmatched bases: 2. Germline V gives CDR1 DFQATT, CDR2 SNEGSKA (reference sequence).

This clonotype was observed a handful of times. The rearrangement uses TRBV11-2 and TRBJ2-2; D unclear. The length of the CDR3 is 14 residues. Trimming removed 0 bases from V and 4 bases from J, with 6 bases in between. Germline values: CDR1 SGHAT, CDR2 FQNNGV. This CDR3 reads CASSLDRATGELFF. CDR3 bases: TGTGCCAGCAGCTTAGATCGGGCCACCGGGGAGCTGTTTTTT.

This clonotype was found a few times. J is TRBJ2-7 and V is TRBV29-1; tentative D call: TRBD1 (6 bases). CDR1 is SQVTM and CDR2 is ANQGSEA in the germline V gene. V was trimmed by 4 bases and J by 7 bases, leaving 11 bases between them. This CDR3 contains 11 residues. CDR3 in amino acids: CSVATDSEQYF. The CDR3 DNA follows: TGCAGCGTTGCGACGGACAGTGAGCAGTACTTC.

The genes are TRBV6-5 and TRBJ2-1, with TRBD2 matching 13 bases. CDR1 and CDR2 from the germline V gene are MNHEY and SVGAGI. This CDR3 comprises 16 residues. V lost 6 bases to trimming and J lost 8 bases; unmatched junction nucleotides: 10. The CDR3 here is CASSHRGLAGDYEQFF. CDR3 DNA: TGTGCCAGCAGCCACAGAGGACTAGCGGGAGACTATGAGCAGTTCTTC.

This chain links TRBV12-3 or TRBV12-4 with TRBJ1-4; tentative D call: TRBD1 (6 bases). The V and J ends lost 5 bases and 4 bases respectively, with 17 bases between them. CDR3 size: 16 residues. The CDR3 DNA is TGTGCCAGCAGTACGTCTACAGGGCGGGGTAATGAAAAACTGTTTTTT. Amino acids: CASSTSTGRGNEKLFF.

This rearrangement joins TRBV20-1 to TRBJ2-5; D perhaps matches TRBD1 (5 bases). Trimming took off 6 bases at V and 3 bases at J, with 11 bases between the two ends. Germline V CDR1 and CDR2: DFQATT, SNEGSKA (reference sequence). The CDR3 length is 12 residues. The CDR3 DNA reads TGCAGTGCGCAACCAGGGAAAGAGACCCAGTACTTC. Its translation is CSAQPGKETQYF.

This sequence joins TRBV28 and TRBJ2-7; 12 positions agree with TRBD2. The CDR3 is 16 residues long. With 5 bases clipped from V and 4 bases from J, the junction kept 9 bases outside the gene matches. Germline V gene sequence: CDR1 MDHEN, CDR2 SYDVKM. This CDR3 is CASSTTSGRTQYEQYF. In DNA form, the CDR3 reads TGTGCCAGCAGTACAACTAGCGGGAGGACCCAATACGAGCAGTACTTC.

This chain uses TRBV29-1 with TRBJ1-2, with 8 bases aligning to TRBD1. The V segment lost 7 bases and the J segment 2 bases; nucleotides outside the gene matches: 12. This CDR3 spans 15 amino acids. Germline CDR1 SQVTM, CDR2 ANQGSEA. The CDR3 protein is CSARATGQENYGYTF. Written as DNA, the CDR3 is TGCAGCGCCCGCGCCACGGGACAGGAGAACTATGGCTACACCTTC.

The CDR3, as DNA: TGTGCCAGCAGCCGACTGAGTTCAGTGTTCTTC. It translates to CASSRLSSVFF. The chain joins TRBV3-1 to TRBJ2-1; D remains ambiguous. V was clipped by 4 bases and J by 15 bases, with 13 bases between them. CDR1 and CDR2 (germline): LGHDT, YNNKEL (reference sequence). CDR3 length: 11 amino acids.

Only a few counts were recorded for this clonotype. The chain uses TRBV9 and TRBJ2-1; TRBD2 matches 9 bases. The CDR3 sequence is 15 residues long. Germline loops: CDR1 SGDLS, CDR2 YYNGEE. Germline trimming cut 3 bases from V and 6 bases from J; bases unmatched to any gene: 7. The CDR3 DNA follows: TGTGCCAGCAGCGGGGGCCTAGCGGGACTCAATGAGCAGTTCTTC. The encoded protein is CASSGGLAGLNEQFF. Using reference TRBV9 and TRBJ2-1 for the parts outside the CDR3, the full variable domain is DSGVTQTPKHLITATGQRVTLRCSPRSGDLSVYWYQQSLDQGLQFLIQYYNGEERAKGNILERFSAQQFPDLHSELNLSSLELGDSALYFCASSGGLAGLNEQFFGPGTRLTVL.

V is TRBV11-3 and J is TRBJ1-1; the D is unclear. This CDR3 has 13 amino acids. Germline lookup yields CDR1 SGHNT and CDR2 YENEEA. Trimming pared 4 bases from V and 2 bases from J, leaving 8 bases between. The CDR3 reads CASSSAGNTEAFF. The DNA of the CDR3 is TGTGCCAGCAGCTCGGCGGGAAACACTGAAGCTTTCTTT.

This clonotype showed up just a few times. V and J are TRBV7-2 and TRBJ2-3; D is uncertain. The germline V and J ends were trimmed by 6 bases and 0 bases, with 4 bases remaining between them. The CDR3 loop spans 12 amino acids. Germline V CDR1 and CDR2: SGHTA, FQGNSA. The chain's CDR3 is CASRPSTDTQYF. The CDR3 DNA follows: TGTGCCAGCAGGCCTAGCACAGATACGCAGTATTTT.

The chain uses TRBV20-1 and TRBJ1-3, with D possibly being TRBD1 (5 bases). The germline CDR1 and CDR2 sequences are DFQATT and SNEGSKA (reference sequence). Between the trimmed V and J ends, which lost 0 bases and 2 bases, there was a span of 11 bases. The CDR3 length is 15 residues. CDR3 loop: CSAREQAGTGNTIYF. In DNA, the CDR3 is TGCAGTGCTAGAGAACAGGCTGGGACTGGAAACACCATATATTTT.

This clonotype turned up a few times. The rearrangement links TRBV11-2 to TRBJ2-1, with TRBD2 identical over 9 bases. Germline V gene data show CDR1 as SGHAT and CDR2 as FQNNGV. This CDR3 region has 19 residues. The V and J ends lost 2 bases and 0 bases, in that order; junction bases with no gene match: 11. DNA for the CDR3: TGTGCCAGCAGCTTAAGGAGGGCGGGAGGGACAAGCTCCTACAATGAGCAGTTCTTC. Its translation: CASSLRRAGGTSSYNEQFF.

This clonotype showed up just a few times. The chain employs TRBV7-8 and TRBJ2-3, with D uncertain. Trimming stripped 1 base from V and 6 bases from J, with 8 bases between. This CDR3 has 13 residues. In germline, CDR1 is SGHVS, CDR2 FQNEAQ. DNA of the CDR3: TGTGCCAGCAGCTTAGTTACTTTTGATACGCAGTATTTT. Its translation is CASSLVTFDTQYF.

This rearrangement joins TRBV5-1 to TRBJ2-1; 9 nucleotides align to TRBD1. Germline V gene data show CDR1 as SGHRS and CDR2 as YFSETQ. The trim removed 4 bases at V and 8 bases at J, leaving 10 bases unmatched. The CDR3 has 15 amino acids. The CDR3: CASSRRGDRADEQFF. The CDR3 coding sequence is TGCGCCAGCAGCCGGCGCGGGGACAGGGCGGATGAGCAGTTCTTC.